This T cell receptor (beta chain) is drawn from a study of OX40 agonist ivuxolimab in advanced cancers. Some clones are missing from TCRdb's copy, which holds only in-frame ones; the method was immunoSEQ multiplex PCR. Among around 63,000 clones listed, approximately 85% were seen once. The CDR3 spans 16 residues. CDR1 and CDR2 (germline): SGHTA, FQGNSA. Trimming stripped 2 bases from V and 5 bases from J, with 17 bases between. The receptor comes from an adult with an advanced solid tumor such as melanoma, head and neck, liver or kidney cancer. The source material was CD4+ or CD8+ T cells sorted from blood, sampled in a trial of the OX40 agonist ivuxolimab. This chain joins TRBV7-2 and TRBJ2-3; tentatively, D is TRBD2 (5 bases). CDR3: CASSLLGLAIEDTQYF. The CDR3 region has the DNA TGTGCCAGCAGCTTACTGGGCCTAGCTATTGAAGATACGCAGTATTTT.